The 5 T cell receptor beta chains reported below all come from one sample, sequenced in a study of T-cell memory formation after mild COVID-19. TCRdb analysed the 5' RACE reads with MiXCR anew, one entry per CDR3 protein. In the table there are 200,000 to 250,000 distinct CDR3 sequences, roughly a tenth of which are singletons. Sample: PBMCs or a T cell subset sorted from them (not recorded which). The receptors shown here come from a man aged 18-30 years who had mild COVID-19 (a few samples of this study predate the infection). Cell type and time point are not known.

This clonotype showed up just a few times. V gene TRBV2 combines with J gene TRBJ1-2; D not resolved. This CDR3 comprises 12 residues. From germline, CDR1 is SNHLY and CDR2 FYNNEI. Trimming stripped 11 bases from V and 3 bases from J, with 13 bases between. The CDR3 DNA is TGTGCCGGCAACACAGCACACTATGGCTACACCTTC. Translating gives CAGNTAHYGYTF.

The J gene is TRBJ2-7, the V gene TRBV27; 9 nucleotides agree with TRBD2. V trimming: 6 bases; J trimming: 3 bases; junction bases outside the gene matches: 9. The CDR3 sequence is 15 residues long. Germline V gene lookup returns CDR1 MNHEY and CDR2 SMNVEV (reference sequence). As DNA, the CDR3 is TGTGCCAGCAGAAGCGGGGGGCAGCTTTTCTACGAGCAGTACTTC. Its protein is CASRSGGQLFYEQYF.

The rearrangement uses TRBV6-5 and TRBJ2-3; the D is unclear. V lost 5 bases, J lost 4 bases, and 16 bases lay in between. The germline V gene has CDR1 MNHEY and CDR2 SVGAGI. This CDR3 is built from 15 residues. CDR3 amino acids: CASSRGPSSADTQYF. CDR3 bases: TGTGCCAGCAGTCGTGGCCCCTCGAGCGCAGATACGCAGTATTTT.

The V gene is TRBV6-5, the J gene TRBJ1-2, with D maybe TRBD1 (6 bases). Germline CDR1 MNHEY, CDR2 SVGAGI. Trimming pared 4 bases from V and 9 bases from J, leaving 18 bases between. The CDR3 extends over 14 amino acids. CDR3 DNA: TGTGCCAGCAGTTCGGGACATGCTGGGGGAAGCTACACCTTC. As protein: CASSSGHAGGSYTF.

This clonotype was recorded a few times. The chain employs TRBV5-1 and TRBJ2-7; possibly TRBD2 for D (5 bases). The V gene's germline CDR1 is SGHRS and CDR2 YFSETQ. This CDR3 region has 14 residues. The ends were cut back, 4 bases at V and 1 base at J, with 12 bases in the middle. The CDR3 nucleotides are TGCGCCAGCAGCCCCGAGGGTTTATCCTACGAGCAGTACTTC. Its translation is CASSPEGLSYEQYF.